This section outlines one T cell receptor (beta chain) sequence together with its context. This entry belongs to a study of blood T cell repertoires in COVID-19. Generated by immunoSEQ multiplex PCR, the TCRdb table keeps only in-frame clones and is missing some. This table holds approximately 500,000 clones, approximately 90% found once. V shed 1 base and J shed 8 bases, with 14 bases lying between them. The germline CDR1 and CDR2 sequences are MGHRA and YSYEKL. CDR3 length: 14 residues. The chain has TRBV4-1 and TRBJ1-2, with D tentatively TRBD1 (5 bases). The clonotype was recovered from a woman aged 40 to 50 who had recovered from COVID-19. The sequenced sample consisted of PBMCs or T cells enriched from blood (not recorded which). The CDR3 region has the DNA TGCGCCAGCAGCCAAGTCGGCCAGGGTGAAGGCTACACCTTC. It encodes CASSQVGQGEGYTF.